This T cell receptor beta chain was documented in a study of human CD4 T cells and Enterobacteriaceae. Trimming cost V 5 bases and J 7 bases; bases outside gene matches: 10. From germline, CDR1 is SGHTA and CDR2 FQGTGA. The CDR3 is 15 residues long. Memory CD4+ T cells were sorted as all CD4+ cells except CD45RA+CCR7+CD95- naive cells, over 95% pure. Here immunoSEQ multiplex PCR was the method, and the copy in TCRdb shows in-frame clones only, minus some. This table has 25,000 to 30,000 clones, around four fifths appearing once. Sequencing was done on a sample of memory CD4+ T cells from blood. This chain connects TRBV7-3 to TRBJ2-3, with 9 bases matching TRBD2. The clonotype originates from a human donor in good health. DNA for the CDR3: TGTGCCAGCAGCCCTTCGACTAGCGGAAGCCATACGCAGTATTTT. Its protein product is CASSPSTSGSHTQYF.